This TCR beta chain was captured by sequencing in a study of blood T cell repertoires in COVID-19. On the study more broadly: The analysed material was cDNA or gDNA that came from T cells, B-cell-depleted T cells, or PBMCs.

Germline CDR1 and CDR2: SGHTA and FQGNSA. The V end lost 4 bases, the J end lost 5 bases, and 11 bases lay between the germline ends. The CDR3 is 13 amino acids. Cohort allocation depended upon clinical history that participants reported. Resolution of symptoms, clearance, or two negative PCRs was present in recovered Cohort 3 donors. In the original workflow: Estimates of nucleated cell counts were drawn from the amplification of reference gene primers. Data came from immunoSEQ multiplex PCR; TCRdb stores just in-frame clones and leaves some out. V and J calls and clone size come straight from that table; D and trimming were deduced from the DNA. The repertoire has 200,000 to 250,000 clones, around 90% of them found once; the top ten carry roughly 2.5%.

The receptor was isolated from a woman aged 25 to 39 who had recovered from COVID-19. This chain joins TRBV7-2 and TRBJ1-1; D is perhaps TRBD1 (6 bases). Material: PBMCs or T cells enriched from blood (not recorded which). CDR3 sequence reads: CASSSRTATEAFF. The CDR3 DNA reads TGTGCCAGCAGCTCCCGGACAGCAACTGAAGCTTTCTTT. Full variable domain (missing parts from reference TRBV7-2 and TRBJ1-1): GAGVSQSPSNKVTEKGKDVELRCDPISGHTALYWYRQSLGQGLEFLIYFQGNSAPDKSGLPSDRFSAERTGGSVSTLTIQRTQQEDSAVYLCASSSRTATEAFFGQGTRLTVV.